Below, 17 T cell receptor beta chains from the same sample are listed, as sequenced in a study of T cell responses to AZD1222 COVID-19 vaccine. Using immunoSEQ multiplex PCR, the repertoire was profiled, and TCRdb retains in-frame clones only, with some absent. The top ten hold over 1.2% of the sample, which has about 180,000 clones, roughly nine tenths seen once. This specimen consisted of peripheral blood, obtained on day 0 of AZD1222 vaccination. These receptors originate from an adult in good health.

The chain is built from TRBV7-2 and TRBJ2-5; the D gene could be TRBD1 or TRBD2 (6 bases each). The CDR3 spans 13 residues. Trimming removed 3 bases from V and 4 bases from J, with 9 bases in between. The germline gives CDR1 SGHTA, CDR2 FQGNSA. Here the CDR3 DNA reads TGTGCCAGCAGCTTGGGGGGCCCAGAGACCCAGTACTTC. It codes for CASSLGGPETQYF.

In this sample, this clone turned up a few times. The chain has TRBV6-5 and TRBJ1-2; TRBD1 matches at 8 bases. Germline CDR1 MNHEY, CDR2 SVGAGI. CDR3 length: 13 amino acids. V dropped 6 bases and J dropped 3; count of bases not matched to a gene: 3. The CDR3 sequence: CASSSTGDYGYTF. The CDR3 DNA is TGTGCCAGCAGCTCGACAGGGGACTATGGCTACACCTTC.

The chain links TRBV18 to TRBJ1-3; possible D gene TRBD1, 6 bases. The germline gives CDR1 KGHSH, CDR2 LQKENI. The CDR3 runs to 15 residues. V lost 4 bases and J lost 3, with 13 bases in between. DNA for the CDR3: TGTGCCAGCTCACGTTCAGGGGACGATGGAAACACCATATATTTT. It specifies CASSRSGDDGNTIYF.

The chain joins TRBV28 to TRBJ1-3; D unclear. CDR3 length: 14 residues. CDR1 and CDR2 (germline): MDHEN, SYDVKM. V gave up 5 bases and J gave up 4 bases, with 12 bases separating them. The CDR3 region is CASSPTAQGNTIYF. CDR3 DNA sequence: TGTGCCAGCAGTCCCACGGCGCAAGGAAACACCATATATTTT.

The gene calls are TRBV28 and TRBJ2-1; tentatively, D is TRBD1 or TRBD2 (5 bases each). V was pared by 6 bases and J by 0 bases, with 15 bases between. This CDR3 has 16 residues. The germline V gene has CDR1 MDHEN and CDR2 SYDVKM. The CDR3 protein is CASRGLEGSSYNEQFF. CDR3 bases: TGTGCCAGCAGGGGGCTGGAAGGGAGCTCCTACAATGAGCAGTTCTTC.

This sequence joins TRBV9 and TRBJ2-4; D may be TRBD1 (7 bases). CDR3 length equals 14 residues. Trimming took off 4 bases at V and 6 bases at J, with 14 bases between the two ends. Per germline, CDR1 SGDLS and CDR2 YYNGEE. DNA of the CDR3: TGTGCCAGCAGCTCCCACAGGGGAGGAAACATTCAGTACTTC. Translation: CASSSHRGGNIQYF. Variable domain in full (rest from reference TRBV9 and TRBJ2-4): DSGVTQTPKHLITATGQRVTLRCSPRSGDLSVYWYQQSLDQGLQFLIQYYNGEERAKGNILERFSAQQFPDLHSELNLSSLELGDSALYFCASSSHRGGNIQYFGAGTRLSVL.

The gene calls are TRBV3-1 (or the pseudogene TRBV3-2) and TRBJ2-7; 10 nucleotides agree with TRBD1. Germline V gene sequence: CDR1 LGHDT, CDR2 YNNKEL (reference sequence). The length of the CDR3 is 14 residues. Trimming removed 7 bases from V and 2 bases from J; junction bases left unmatched: 5. CDR3 DNA sequence: TGTGCCAGCAACAAAGGACAGGGGGCCTACGAGCAGTACTTC. Translation: CASNKGQGAYEQYF.

The V and J genes are TRBV24-1 and TRBJ1-6; no definite D call. Germline CDR1 reads KGHDR; CDR2 reads SFDVKD. The V end was cut by 4 bases, the J end by 9 bases, with 9 bases between. The CDR3 contains 13 residues. This CDR3 reads CATSDIAGSPLHF. For the CDR3, the DNA is TGTGCCACCAGTGACATTGCGGGTTCACCCCTCCACTTT.

This clone is a singleton in its sample. The chain recombines TRBV6-2 or TRBV6-3 with TRBJ2-7, with D perhaps matching TRBD1 (6 bases). Per germline, CDR1 MNHEY and CDR2 SVGEGT. The V and J ends lost 5 bases and 1 base respectively, with 12 bases between them. The CDR3 loop spans 14 amino acids. In nucleotides, the CDR3 is TGTGCCAGCAGTACCCCCCAGGGGTCCTACGAGCAGTACTTC. The encoded protein is CASSTPQGSYEQYF.

The rearrangement uses TRBV7-3 and TRBJ1-1; D is uncertain. CDR1 is SGHTA, CDR2 FQGTGA, per germline. Trimming shortened V by 4 bases and J by 3 bases, and 12 bases separated the two germline ends. This CDR3 spans 14 amino acids. The CDR3 sequence: CASSYGLRDTEAFF. The DNA for the CDR3 is TGTGCCAGCAGCTATGGACTACGCGACACTGAAGCTTTCTTT.

This rearrangement joins TRBV4-1 to TRBJ2-1; TRBD2 agrees at 8 bases. The CDR3 has 16 amino acids. V shed 4 bases and J 4 bases; nucleotides not matched to a gene: 9. Germline CDR1 reads MGHRA; CDR2 reads YSYEKL. The CDR3 DNA reads TGCGCCAGCAGCCTCGGGCGGGGGGCCCCTTACAATGAGCAGTTCTTC. Translated: CASSLGRGAPYNEQFF.

The gene calls are TRBV6-6 and TRBJ2-1, with a possible D match to TRBD2 (6 bases). The CDR3 runs 15 residues. Germline assignment: CDR1 MNHNY and CDR2 SVGAGI (reference sequence). The germline V and J ends were trimmed by 2 bases and 3 bases, with 11 bases remaining between them. The CDR3 region has the DNA TGTGCCAGCAGTTACCAAGCGGGCGTCTACAATGAGCAGTTCTTC. It is translated as CASSYQAGVYNEQFF.

This chain links TRBV5-1 with TRBJ1-2; D is unclear. There are 15 residues in the CDR3. CDR1 and CDR2 from the germline V gene are SGHRS and YFSETQ. The V gene lost 2 bases and the J gene lost 3 bases, with 14 bases spanning the gap. The CDR3: CASSFNRIGDYGYTF. CDR3 in DNA: TGCGCCAGCAGCTTTAATAGGATTGGGGACTATGGCTACACCTTC.

The chain has TRBV18 and TRBJ2-1, with 15 positions matching TRBD2. J was trimmed by 13 bases and V by 0 bases; bases with no gene match: 4. Germline V gives CDR1 KGHSH, CDR2 LQKENI. The CDR3 runs to 15 residues. The CDR3 region is CASSPPGLAGGFQFF. Written as DNA, the CDR3 is TGTGCCAGCTCACCACCGGGACTAGCGGGGGGATTTCAGTTCTTC.

The rearrangement joins TRBV6-5 to TRBJ1-1, with D perhaps TRBD1 (6 bases). The V end lost 6 bases, the J end lost 1 base, and 12 bases lay between the germline ends. Germline CDR1 is MNHEY and CDR2 is SVGAGI. The CDR3 spans 14 residues. The DNA of the CDR3 is TGTGCCAGCAGGGAGGGACACCCGAACACTGAAGCTTTCTTT. It codes for CASREGHPNTEAFF.

The chain couples TRBV5-5 to TRBJ1-2; possible D gene TRBD1, 6 bases. The V end was cut by 3 bases, the J end by 14 bases, with 29 bases between. The germline CDR1 and CDR2 sequences are SGHKS and YYEKEE (reference sequence). This CDR3 is 16 amino acids long. The CDR3 spells CASSSGAEGLVWLGTF. The CDR3 DNA sequence: TGTGCCAGCAGCTCAGGGGCGGAGGGACTCGTATGGCTAGGGACCTTC.

The V call is TRBV19, the J call TRBJ2-7; 10 nucleotides line up with TRBD1. Unmatched junction bases numbered 4, after V lost 3 bases and J lost 5 bases. The germline V gene encodes CDR1 LNHDA and CDR2 SQIVND (reference sequence). There are 14 residues in the CDR3. The CDR3 DNA sequence: TGTGCCAGTAGTATGGGACAGGGGATTGACGAGCAGTACTTC. It is translated as CASSMGQGIDEQYF.